The 6 T cell receptor beta chains presented below share a single source sample, sequenced in a study of CD8 T cells in ankylosing spondylitis. Each CDR3 protein is one row after TCRdb ran MiXCR on the 5' RACE reads. This table has 450,000 to 550,000 distinct CDR3 sequences, approximately 5.3% appearing once. For these receptors, no antigen is known. Study outcomes and limitations: The study identified a TCR beta motif of fewer than 10 highly homologous variants that appeared characteristic of ankylosing spondylitis blood.

Sequencing used blood, either unsorted or a sorted T cell fraction (not recorded which). Receptors were obtained from a male donor with ankylosing spondylitis.

This clonotype was seen at least ten times. V and J are TRBV28 and TRBJ2-1, with D unclear. The CDR3 loop spans 15 amino acids. Deletions cut 7 bases from V and 5 bases from J, with 18 bases between. Germline loops: CDR1 MDHEN, CDR2 SYDVKM. CDR3 DNA: TGTGCCAGCACCTCGGACCGTTTGGGCCACAATGAGCAGTTCTTC. Translation gives CASTSDRLGHNEQFF.

This clonotype was seen many times. The chain links TRBV7-9 to TRBJ2-3, with D perhaps matching TRBD2 (6 bases). Germline CDR1 SEHNR, CDR2 FQNEAQ (reference sequence). V was cut by 5 bases and J by 8 bases, with 26 bases left in between. The CDR3 spans 17 residues. The DNA for the CDR3 is TGTGCCAGCAGCAGGCCCGGGACGGAAAAACGGAGGGCTACGCAGTATTTT. Its protein is CASSRPGTEKRRATQYF.

This clonotype was detected only a few times. The chain has TRBV6-1 and TRBJ2-1; TRBD2 might be the D (6 bases). V lost 7 bases and J 3 bases, leaving 13 bases between the germline ends. The germline V gene has CDR1 MNHNS and CDR2 SASEGT. The CDR3 contains 14 residues. The CDR3 here is CASTTGTFYNEQFF. The CDR3 region has the DNA TGTGCCAGCACAACCGGGACTTTCTACAATGAGCAGTTCTTC.

This clonotype showed up just a few times. V and J are TRBV7-9 and TRBJ2-7; no clear D gene. CDR1 is SEHNR and CDR2 is FQNEAQ in the germline V gene (reference sequence). Trimming removed 5 bases at V and 0 bases at J, with 11 bases between. The CDR3 has 14 amino acids. CDR3 sequence: CASSPPHGSYEQYF. The CDR3, as DNA: TGTGCCAGCAGCCCCCCCCACGGCTCCTACGAGCAGTACTTC.

This clonotype has a count of ten or more. The genes are TRBV12-3 or TRBV12-4 and TRBJ1-2; D is ambiguous. CDR3 length: 14 residues. Trimming took off 4 bases at V and 7 bases at J, with 16 bases between the two ends. The CDR3 DNA reads TGTGCCAGCAGTTCCCCGGGAGGTTTTGCTGGCTACACCTTC. The encoded protein is CASSSPGGFAGYTF.

This clonotype was observed many times. This chain links TRBV5-1 with TRBJ2-1, with D maybe TRBD2 (6 bases). The CDR3 contains 16 residues. Germline V gene data show CDR1 as SGHRS and CDR2 as YFSETQ. Trimming left V 4 bases short and J 4 bases short, with 18 bases between. CDR3 residues: CASSRTGDLLYNEQFF. CDR3 in DNA: TGCGCCAGCAGCCGGACGGGGGACCTACTTTACAATGAGCAGTTCTTC.